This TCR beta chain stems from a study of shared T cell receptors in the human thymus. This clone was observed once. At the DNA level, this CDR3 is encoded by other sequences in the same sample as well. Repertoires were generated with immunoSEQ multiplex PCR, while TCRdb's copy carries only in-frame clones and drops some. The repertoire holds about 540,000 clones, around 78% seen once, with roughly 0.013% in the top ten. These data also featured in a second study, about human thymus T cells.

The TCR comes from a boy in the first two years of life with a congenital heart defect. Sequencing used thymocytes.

The CDR3 sequence: CAWSALGGSGRVDTQYF. CDR3 nucleotides: TGTGCCTGGAGTGCCTTGGGCGGTAGCGGGAGGGTAGATACGCAGTATTTT. The chain recombines TRBV30 with TRBJ2-3; 11 bases align to TRBD2. This CDR3 is built from 17 residues. The V segment lost 1 base and the J segment 5 bases; nucleotides outside the gene matches: 11. Germline assignment: CDR1 GTSNPN and CDR2 SVGIG (reference sequence).